This entry lists 18 T cell receptor beta chains sequenced from one sample in a study of T-cell reconstitution after alpha-beta-depleted transplantation in children. Using unique molecular identifiers, the investigators prepared the TCRbeta library. TCRdb independently ran MiXCR on the PCR reads; one entry per CDR3 protein. Altogether around 670,000 distinct CDR3 sequences are present, less than 15% being singletons, with the ten largest covering around 0.76%. This specimen consisted of PBMCs, obtained before TCRalphabeta/CD19-depleted stem cell transplant. These receptors came from a girl aged 2-9 years with congenital amegakaryocytic thrombocytopenia, due to receive a stem cell transplant.

The gene calls are TRBV5-1 and TRBJ1-3; 10 nucleotides align to TRBD1. V lost 4 bases and J lost 0; bases outside the gene matches: 4. This CDR3 has 16 amino acids. From germline, CDR1 is SGHRS and CDR2 YFSETQ. CDR3 nucleotides: TGCGCCAGCAGCGCGACAGGGGGCAGCTCTGGAAACACCATATATTTT. Protein: CASSATGGSSGNTIYF.

The genes are TRBV27 and TRBJ1-2; D is perhaps TRBD1 (5 bases). V lost 5 bases to trimming and J lost 1 base, with 11 bases between them. Germline V gene sequence: CDR1 MNHEY, CDR2 SMNVEV (reference sequence). The CDR3 contains 14 residues. The CDR3: CASSSIRDNYGYTF. The CDR3 DNA reads as TGTGCCAGCAGTAGCATCAGGGATAACTATGGCTACACCTTC.

In its sample, this clonotype was seen a few times. The chain couples TRBV29-1 to TRBJ1-1; unclear D gene. The V end was cut by 2 bases, the J end by 2 bases, with 3 bases between. The CDR3 loop spans 11 amino acids. Germline CDR1 is SQVTM and CDR2 is ANQGSEA. The CDR3 loop is CSVEHNTEAFF. In DNA form, the CDR3 reads TGCAGCGTTGAACATAACACTGAAGCTTTCTTT.

This clonotype appeared many times. The chain uses TRBV2 and TRBJ2-1, with D possibly called TRBD1 or TRBD2 (6 bases each). The CDR3 is made up of 15 amino acids. Germline values: CDR1 SNHLY, CDR2 FYNNEI. Trimming removed 4 bases from V and 1 base from J, with 11 bases in between. CDR3 sequence reads: CASSVTGRSYNEQFF. The CDR3 DNA is TGTGCCAGCAGTGTCACAGGGAGGTCCTACAATGAGCAGTTCTTC.

This clonotype was seen repeatedly, ten times or more. The chain employs TRBV7-8 and TRBJ2-7; D is unresolved. The CDR3 spans 12 residues. V shed 5 bases and J shed 2 bases, with 7 bases lying between them. CDR1 and CDR2 from the germline V gene are SGHVS and FQNEAQ. The CDR3 here is CASSNGAYEQYF. In DNA, the CDR3 is TGTGCCAGCAGCAACGGTGCCTACGAGCAGTACTTC.

This sequence joins TRBV12-3 or TRBV12-4 and TRBJ2-5; TRBD1 matches at 11 bases. The V gene end was trimmed by 10 bases and the J gene end by 4 bases; junction bases not matched to a gene: 14. CDR3 length: 16 residues. The CDR3 region is CATGLAQGQGGETQYF. Written as DNA, the CDR3 is TGTGCCACCGGATTGGCGCAGGGACAGGGGGGAGAGACCCAGTACTTC.

This clonotype was seen ten or more times. The V gene is TRBV7-9, the J gene TRBJ1-4, with D uncertain. CDR1 and CDR2 from the germline V gene are SEHNR and FQNEAQ (reference sequence). The V end lost 3 bases, the J end lost 7 bases, and 12 bases lay between the germline ends. The CDR3 loop spans 14 amino acids. The CDR3 loop reads CASSFDTAGEKLFF. CDR3 DNA sequence: TGTGCCAGCAGCTTTGATACGGCGGGTGAAAAACTGTTTTTT. Looking up the rest from reference TRBV7-9 and TRBJ1-4 gives the full variable domain: DTGVSQNPRHKITKRGQNVTFRCDPISEHNRLYWYRQTLGQGPEFLTYFQNEAQLEKSRLLSDRFSAERPKGSFSTLEIQRTEQGDSAMYLCASSFDTAGEKLFFGSGTQLSVL.

This clonotype was picked up many times. The J gene is TRBJ2-1, the V gene TRBV7-9, with TRBD2 matching 14 bases. Germline loops: CDR1 SEHNR, CDR2 FQNEAQ (reference sequence). With 4 bases clipped from V and 8 bases from J, the junction kept 7 bases outside the gene matches. The CDR3 is 16 amino acids. CDR3 region: CASSSAGTSGSYEQFF. The DNA of the CDR3 is TGTGCCAGCAGCTCCGCCGGGACTAGCGGGAGCTATGAGCAGTTCTTC.

This clonotype was counted a few times. The gene calls are TRBV20-1 and TRBJ2-1, with a possible D match to TRBD2 (5 bases). The germline V and J ends were trimmed by 3 bases and 8 bases, with 23 bases remaining between them. Germline V lookup: CDR1 DFQATT, CDR2 SNEGSKA (reference sequence). The CDR3 covers 16 residues. The CDR3 nucleotides read TGCAGTGCTAGCGGCCCACTCGGGGTAACTGGCTATGAGCAGTTCTTC. Its protein is CSASGPLGVTGYEQFF.

At least ten counts were recorded for this clonotype. This chain joins TRBV5-1 and TRBJ1-1; no firm D call. CDR1 and CDR2 (germline): SGHRS, YFSETQ. This CDR3 is 15 amino acids long. V lost 5 bases to trimming and J lost 1 base, with 15 bases between them. CDR3 nucleotides: TGCGCCAGCAGACTTTACATAGGACCGAACACTGAAGCTTTCTTT. This encodes CASRLYIGPNTEAFF.

Here the CDR3 DNA reads TGCAGTGCTAGAGCATTCGGCCGGCTCGACGGACCGCCGTATGGCTACACCTTC. Translated: CSARAFGRLDGPPYGYTF. This rearrangement joins TRBV20-1 to TRBJ1-2; D remains ambiguous. Germline assignment: CDR1 DFQATT and CDR2 SNEGSKA (reference sequence). V lost 1 base to trimming and J lost 5 bases, with 26 bases between them. The CDR3 has 18 amino acids.

This clonotype was seen repeatedly, ten times or more. The chain recombines TRBV20-1 with TRBJ2-1; 9 positions agree with TRBD2. CDR3 length equals 15 residues. Unmatched junction bases numbered 16, after V lost 6 bases and J lost 10 bases. Germline V gene data show CDR1 as DFQATT and CDR2 as SNEGSKA (reference sequence). CDR3 in DNA: TGCAGTGCCCGGGGACTAGCCGCAGGTGATAGAGAGCAGTTCTTC. The encoded protein is CSARGLAAGDREQFF.

This clonotype was counted between two and nine times. The CDR3 DNA sequence: TGTGCCAGCAGCCAAGTCCTAGCGGTTACCTACGAGCAGTACTTC. As protein: CASSQVLAVTYEQYF. This chain uses TRBV3-1 with TRBJ2-7; 7 bases are shared with TRBD2. Germline V gene sequence: CDR1 LGHDT, CDR2 YNNKEL (reference sequence). The length of the CDR3 is 15 residues. The J segment lost 2 bases and the V segment lost 1 base, leaving 5 bases of the junction unmatched.

The chain recombines TRBV9 with TRBJ2-5; D uncertain. The V gene lost 0 bases and the J gene lost 0 bases, with 9 bases spanning the gap. This CDR3 region has 15 residues. Germline V gives CDR1 SGDLS, CDR2 YYNGEE. CDR3 DNA sequence: TGTGCCAGCAGCGTAGCTGGCAGGTACCAAGAGACCCAGTACTTC. Translating gives CASSVAGRYQETQYF.

The V call is TRBV15, the J call TRBJ2-7; no clear D. V lost 8 bases and J lost 6, with 20 bases in between. Germline V gene sequence: CDR1 LNHNV, CDR2 YYDKDF (reference sequence). This CDR3 spans 14 amino acids. Here the CDR3 reads CATGLRTFSAEQYF. DNA of the CDR3: TGTGCCACCGGGCTAAGGACCTTCAGTGCCGAGCAGTACTTC.

The V call is TRBV18, the J call TRBJ2-3; D unclear. V was trimmed by 3 bases and J by 2 bases, leaving 9 bases between them. Germline lookup yields CDR1 KGHSH and CDR2 LQKENI. The CDR3 runs to 14 residues. CDR3 sequence reads: CASSPRLNTDTQYF. DNA for the CDR3: TGTGCCAGCTCACCTAGACTCAACACAGATACGCAGTATTTT.

This clonotype was seen a handful of times. V usage is TRBV14 and J usage is TRBJ2-2; the match to TRBD2 covers 11 bases. CDR1 is SGHDN, CDR2 FVKESK, per germline. The CDR3 sequence is 24 residues long. V lost 4 bases to trimming and J lost 0 bases; unmatched junction nucleotides: 25. CDR3 protein: CASSLSLVPTSGADGSANTGELFF. CDR3 in DNA: TGTGCCAGCAGCCTCTCCTTGGTTCCGACTAGCGGGGCGGACGGGTCGGCGAACACCGGGGAGCTGTTTTTT.

The table lists this clonotype with a few counts. The chain uses TRBV7-7 and TRBJ1-3, with TRBD1 as a possible D gene (5 bases). The germline gives CDR1 SSHAT, CDR2 FNYEAQ (reference sequence). Between the trimmed V and J ends, which lost 3 bases and 4 bases, there was a span of 19 bases. The CDR3 is 17 residues long. The CDR3, as DNA: TGTGCCAGCAGCTTCGTACTCACGGGGGTTACGGGAAACACCATATATTTT. Amino acid sequence: CASSFVLTGVTGNTIYF.